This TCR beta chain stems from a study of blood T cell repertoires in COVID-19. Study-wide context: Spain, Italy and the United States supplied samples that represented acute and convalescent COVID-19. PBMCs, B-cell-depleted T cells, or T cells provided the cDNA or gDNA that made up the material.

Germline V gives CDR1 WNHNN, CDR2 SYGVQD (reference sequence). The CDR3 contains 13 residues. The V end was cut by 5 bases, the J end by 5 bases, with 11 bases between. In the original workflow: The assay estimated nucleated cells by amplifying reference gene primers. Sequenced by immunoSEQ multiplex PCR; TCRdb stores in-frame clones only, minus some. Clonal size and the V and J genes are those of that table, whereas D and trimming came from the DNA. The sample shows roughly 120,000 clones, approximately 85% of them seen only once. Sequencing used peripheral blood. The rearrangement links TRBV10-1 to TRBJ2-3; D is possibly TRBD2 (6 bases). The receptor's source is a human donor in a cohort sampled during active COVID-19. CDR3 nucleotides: TGCGCCAGCAGTAGCGGGCCCGGAGATACGCAGTATTTT. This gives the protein CASSSGPGDTQYF.